Following are 17 T cell receptor beta chains from one sample sequenced in a study of blood T cell repertoires in COVID-19. Produced via immunoSEQ multiplex PCR; TCRdb's table is partial and in-frame only. The table shows about 180,000 clones, with less than 90% occurring only once. The sequencing input was peripheral blood. Receptors were obtained from a woman aged 70 to 79 with COVID-19, enrolled during active disease.

V and J are TRBV3-1 (or the pseudogene TRBV3-2) and TRBJ2-7; D is ambiguous. Trimming cost V 4 bases and J 0 bases, with 7 bases left between them. The germline gives CDR1 LGHDT, CDR2 YNNKEL (reference sequence). This CDR3 has 13 amino acids. CDR3 DNA: TGTGCCAGCAGCCGAGGCGACTCCTACGAGCAGTACTTC. The encoded protein is CASSRGDSYEQYF.

This clone was seen only once. The rearrangement joins TRBV4-3 to TRBJ2-2; 9 bases align to TRBD1. Germline values: CDR1 LGHNA, CDR2 YSLEER. The CDR3 extends over 16 amino acids. V shed 4 bases and J 3 bases; nucleotides not matched to a gene: 6. This CDR3 is CASSPQGTGYTGELFF. CDR3 bases: TGCGCCAGCAGCCCACAAGGGACAGGGTACACCGGGGAGCTGTTTTTT.

The V gene is TRBV19, the J gene TRBJ2-5; 8 nucleotides line up with TRBD2. The J segment lost 1 base and the V segment lost 4 bases, leaving 8 bases of the junction unmatched. The CDR3 covers 16 residues. Germline V gives CDR1 LNHDA, CDR2 SQIVND (reference sequence). The CDR3 region is CASSTFRTSSQETQYF. CDR3 DNA sequence: TGTGCCAGTAGTACCTTTCGGACTAGCAGCCAAGAGACCCAGTACTTC.

J is TRBJ1-5 and V is TRBV6-2 or TRBV6-3; 7 positions agree with TRBD1. V lost 6 bases to trimming and J lost 2 bases; unmatched junction nucleotides: 1. CDR1 is MNHEY and CDR2 is SVGEGT in the germline V gene. The CDR3 contains 13 residues. DNA of the CDR3: TGTGCCAGCAGCGACAGGGGCAATCAGCCCCAGCATTTT. Protein sequence: CASSDRGNQPQHF.

CDR3 DNA sequence: TGTGCCAGCAGTGATTGGGGCGGGAGCCCCCAGAACGAGCAGTACTTC. Protein sequence: CASSDWGGSPQNEQYF. The chain recombines TRBV6-1 with TRBJ2-7; 7 bases agree with TRBD2. The junction had 13 bases not matched to a gene; V was cut back by 3 bases and J by 5 bases. Germline V gene data show CDR1 as MNHNS and CDR2 as SASEGT. The CDR3 loop spans 16 amino acids.

A word on this clone: The identical CDR3 is also encoded by other nucleotide sequences in the sample. As DNA, the CDR3 is TGTGCCAGCAGTTTGGGCGGGAGGGCCTACGAGCAGTACTTC. It is translated as CASSLGGRAYEQYF. This sequence joins TRBV28 and TRBJ2-7; 9 bases are shared with TRBD2. Germline CDR1 and CDR2: MDHEN and SYDVKM. V was pared by 3 bases and J by 2 bases, with 2 bases of the junction left unmatched. The CDR3 runs to 14 residues.

The chain uses TRBV18 and TRBJ1-1; 7 bases match TRBD1. This CDR3 is 15 amino acids long. Germline V lookup: CDR1 KGHSH, CDR2 LQKENI. V lost 2 bases, J lost 7 bases, and 10 bases stayed unmatched. Here the CDR3 DNA reads TGTGCCAGCTCACCATACGAGGGGGCCTGGAGTGAAGCTTTCTTT. Its translation: CASSPYEGAWSEAFF.

The chain links TRBV19 to TRBJ2-2, with D perhaps TRBD2 (6 bases). The CDR3 totals 14 residues. Trimming stripped 4 bases from V and 5 bases from J, with 11 bases between. CDR1 and CDR2 (germline): LNHDA, SQIVND (reference sequence). The CDR3 DNA reads TGTGCCAGTAGTACGGACTATTTAACCGGGGAGCTGTTTTTT. Translating gives CASSTDYLTGELFF.

This clone came up a few times. The gene calls are TRBV25-1 and TRBJ1-6, with D hard to call. The V gene's germline CDR1 is MGHDK and CDR2 SYGVNS. The CDR3 has 14 amino acids. V lost 5 bases to trimming and J lost 3 bases, with 8 bases between them. The CDR3, as DNA: TGTGCCAGCAGTAGAACAGTCTATAATTCACCCCTCCACTTT. Its translation is CASSRTVYNSPLHF.

In its sample, this clone was seen a few times. CDR3 residues: CASSSGELREKLFF. CDR3 DNA: TGTGCCAGCAGCAGCGGAGAGCTTCGGGAAAAACTGTTTTTT. The rearrangement joins TRBV6-5 to TRBJ1-4; no clear D gene. Per the germline V gene, CDR1 is MNHEY and CDR2 is SVGAGI. Trimming removed 6 bases at V and 8 bases at J, with 16 bases between. This CDR3 has 14 amino acids.

This clone was seen ten or more times. The V call is TRBV28, the J call TRBJ1-5; TRBD1 aligns across 9 bases. The V gene's germline CDR1 is MDHEN and CDR2 SYDVKM. V was pared by 5 bases and J by 0 bases, with 8 bases of the junction left unmatched. The CDR3 covers 17 residues. CDR3 protein: CASSRQGGVYSNQPQHF. The CDR3 bases are TGTGCCAGCAGTCGACAGGGGGGAGTTTATAGCAATCAGCCCCAGCATTTT.

This chain uses TRBV5-1 with TRBJ1-4; 11 bases line up with TRBD1. There are 15 residues in the CDR3. The trim removed 2 bases at V and 7 bases at J, leaving 4 bases unmatched. Germline V lookup: CDR1 SGHRS, CDR2 YFSETQ. In nucleotides, the CDR3 is TGCGCCAGCAGCTTCGGGGGACAGGGGGTTGAAAAACTGTTTTTT. Protein sequence: CASSFGGQGVEKLFF.

V usage is TRBV6-2 or TRBV6-3 and J usage is TRBJ1-1, with 7 nucleotides matching TRBD1. The CDR3 loop spans 17 amino acids. Unmatched junction bases numbered 11, after V lost 2 bases and J lost 2 bases. Germline V gene data show CDR1 as MNHEY and CDR2 as SVGEGT. CDR3 coding DNA: TGTGCCAGCAGTTACCGCCTGGGACAGAGCACAAACACTGAAGCTTTCTTT. Amino acid sequence: CASSYRLGQSTNTEAFF.

This clone was recorded once. This chain links TRBV5-1 with TRBJ1-1; D ambiguous. V lost 5 bases, J lost 1 base, and 12 bases lay in between. The CDR3 contains 14 residues. Germline V gives CDR1 SGHRS, CDR2 YFSETQ. CDR3 coding DNA: TGCGCCAGCAGAGGGATGGCGGGGAACACTGAAGCTTTCTTT. It yields the protein CASRGMAGNTEAFF. Full variable domain (missing parts from reference TRBV5-1 and TRBJ1-1): KAGVTQTPRYLIKTRGQQVTLSCSPISGHRSVSWYQQTPGQGLQFLFEYFSETQRNKGNFPGRFSGRQFSNSRSEMNVSTLELGDSALYLCASRGMAGNTEAFFGQGTRLTVV.

V and J are TRBV7-9 and TRBJ1-5, with D tentatively TRBD1 (5 bases). CDR1 and CDR2 from the germline V gene are SEHNR and FQNEAQ (reference sequence). The CDR3 runs to 15 residues. The ends were cut back, 5 bases at V and 3 bases at J, with 14 bases in the middle. CDR3 sequence reads: CASSPLGGNNQPQHF. DNA for the CDR3: TGTGCCAGCAGCCCATTGGGGGGTAACAATCAGCCCCAGCATTTT.

The J gene is TRBJ2-5, the V gene TRBV7-2; TRBD2 matches at 9 bases. After removal of 1 base from V and 5 bases from J, the junction contained 11 bases not matched to a gene. This CDR3 comprises 17 residues. Germline-derived CDR1 and CDR2 are SGHTA and FQGNSA. Here the CDR3 DNA reads TGTGCCAGCAGCTTAGGTGGGCGCGGCGGGAGGGTGGAGACCCAGTACTTC. Translation gives CASSLGGRGGRVETQYF.

This chain connects TRBV7-6 to TRBJ2-1, with TRBD2 matching over 7 bases. The CDR3 totals 16 residues. J lost 0 bases, V lost 4 bases, and 6 bases had no gene match. The germline gives CDR1 SGHVS, CDR2 FNYEAQ. CDR3 DNA: TGTGCCAGCAGCTCCGGGGGGACGCACTCCTACAATGAGCAGTTCTTC. Its protein is CASSSGGTHSYNEQFF.